This T cell receptor beta chain was identified during a study of blood T cell repertoires in COVID-19. Authors' processing steps: For nucleated cells, counts were estimated from reference gene primer amplification. The method was immunoSEQ multiplex PCR; TCRdb's version includes in-frame clones alone and lacks a portion of them. The DNA gave D and trimming, while V, J and clone size come from that table. The sample has about 70,000 clones, 87% seen once. The CDR3 sequence is 15 residues long. CDR1 and CDR2 from the germline V gene are MDHEN and SYDVKM. The V gene end was trimmed by 7 bases and the J gene end by 3 bases; junction bases not matched to a gene: 12. This clone was seen a few times.

The chain combines TRBV28 with TRBJ2-7; 7 bases are shared with TRBD1. The TCR comes from a man in his fifties or sixties with active COVID-19. Material for sequencing was peripheral blood. The CDR3 DNA is TGTGCCAGCAAGGCAGGGGGAACAGGAGGCTACGAGCAGTACTTC. This encodes CASKAGGTGGYEQYF.